These T cell receptor beta chains were read from a single sample in a study of cytomegalovirus exposure and HLA in healthy donors. Data came from immunoSEQ multiplex PCR; TCRdb stores just in-frame clones and leaves some out. This sample has more than 130,000 clones, with about 86% found just once. The sequencing sample was made of PBMCs. The receptors stem from a middle-aged man in good health and CMV-seropositive. Each CDR3 is given with its conserved first and last residue. Fields, in order: J gene, D gene, clone size, V gene, CDR3 protein, CDR3 DNA. The D gene is left open where the match is weak. Expanded clones get a size class; other rows say once, few or many, or leave the size out.

TRBJ1-1 NA NA TRBV2 CASRARRDTEAFF TGTGCCAGCAGGGCAAGGAGAGACACTGAAGCTTTCTTT
TRBJ2-7 TRBD1 once TRBV30 CAWRQGAGYEQYF TGTGCCTGGAGGCAGGGGGCCGGCTACGAGCAGTACTTC
TRBJ2-3 NA NA TRBV5-1 CASSLGRNTDTQYF TGCGCCAGCAGCTTGGGCAGGAATACAGATACGCAGTATTTT
TRBJ1-2 TRBD1 NA TRBV18 CASSPPNRGDGYTF TGTGCCAGCTCACCACCGAACAGGGGGGATGGCTACACCTTC
TRBJ1-2 TRBD1 NA TRBV6-5 CASRPGQGPGGYTF TGTGCCAGCAGGCCGGGACAGGGGCCGGGTGGCTACACCTTC
TRBJ1-1 NA NA TRBV10-3 CATRPGYNTEAFF TGTGCCACGAGACCGGGTTATAACACTGAAGCTTTCTTT
TRBJ2-5 TRBD1 NA TRBV4-1 CASSPDRVSETQYF TGCGCCAGCAGCCCGGACAGGGTGTCGGAGACCCAGTACTTC
TRBJ2-7 NA few TRBV7-9 CASSPRPRYNSSYEQYF TGTGCCAGCAGCCCGAGGCCTCGCTATAACTCCTCCTACGAGCAGTACTTC
TRBJ2-1 TRBD2 NA TRBV27 CASRVVAGGIQSSYNEQFF TGTGCCAGCAGGGTTGTAGCGGGAGGGATTCAAAGCTCCTACAATGAGCAGTTCTTC
TRBJ2-1 NA NA TRBV11-2 CASSLDAPSNEQFF TGTGCCAGCAGCTTAGATGCGCCTAGCAATGAGCAGTTCTTC
TRBJ2-7 TRBD2 NA TRBV5-4 CASSLAGTSGYEQYF TGTGCCAGCAGCTTGGCCGGGACTAGCGGTTACGAGCAGTACTTC
TRBJ2-7 TRBD2 NA TRBV9 CASSVEAGGREQYF TGTGCCAGCAGCGTAGAAGCGGGAGGGAGGGAGCAGTACTTC